The TCR beta chain described here comes from a study of CD8 T cells in Susac syndrome. Study outcomes and limitations: CD4+ repertoires of Susac syndrome patients lacked detectable clonal expansion.

A quantity of roughly 0.5 to 1 ug RNA underwent reverse transcription using random hexamers. TCRdb re-called the immunoSEQ multiplex PCR reads through MiXCR, storing one row per CDR3 protein. The table records 150,000 to 200,000 distinct CDR3 sequences, about 91% of them present only once. Germline loops: CDR1 SGHTA, CDR2 FQGNSA. The CDR3 loop spans 15 amino acids. The V gene lost 2 bases and the J gene lost 1 base, with 11 bases spanning the gap. TCR beta sequencing was performed on blood CD8+ and CD4+ T cells. Remarks on this clonotype: Antigen specificity is unknown.

V usage is TRBV7-2 and J usage is TRBJ1-1, with D maybe TRBD1 (5 bases). Sequenced input: CD4+ T cells from PBMCs. This clonotype was obtained from a human donor with Susac syndrome. The CDR3 DNA sequence: TGTGCCAGCAGCTTACTCGGGACGACGAACACTGAAGCTTTCTTT. It translates to CASSLLGTTNTEAFF.